The present TCR beta chain was sequenced within a study of PD-1 blockade in classical Hodgkin lymphoma. Some clones are missing from TCRdb's copy, which holds only in-frame ones; the method was immunoSEQ multiplex PCR. The sample consists of more than 70,000 clones, about 90% of them appearing once. CDR3 length: 16 amino acids. V lost 3 bases, J lost 4 bases, and 16 bases lay in between. Germline lookup yields CDR1 LNHNV and CDR2 YYDKDF (reference sequence). With no exception, relapse followed autologous stem cell transplantation in all patients, and brentuximab vedotin exposure varied. Study-level results: Exclusion removed patients who began nivolumab under 1 year after ASCT. Complete responders showed a baseline diversity that resembled the diversity of newly diagnosed patients. Reported findings placed baseline TCR diversity lower in newly diagnosed patients (compared with healthy donors).

Points on this clone: The antigen is unknown.

The sequence derives from a human donor with classical Hodgkin lymphoma. The sample was peripheral blood mononuclear cells (PBMCs), taken before the second cycle of nivolumab. The chain uses TRBV15 and TRBJ2-1, with D perhaps matching TRBD2 (6 bases). The chain's CDR3 is CATSRGSGNKYNEQFF. Written as DNA, the CDR3 is TGTGCCACCAGCAGGGGTAGCGGAAACAAATACAATGAGCAGTTCTTC.